This is a list of T cell receptor beta chains from one sample in a study of cytomegalovirus exposure and HLA in healthy donors. The method was immunoSEQ multiplex PCR; TCRdb's version includes in-frame clones alone and lacks a portion of them. The table has tens of thousands of clones, about four fifths seen once. Input material: PBMCs. The source is a man aged 55 to 69 in good health and CMV-seronegative. Each CDR3 is given with its conserved first and last residue. Fields, in order: V gene, D gene, clone size, J gene, CDR3 DNA, CDR3 protein. The D gene is left open where the match is weak. Size tells how often a clone was seen (once, few, many) or the class of an expanded clone, and some rows leave it out.

TRBV6-1	.	.	TRBJ1-5	TGTGCCAGCAGTGAACGGACCAGGGGCAGTCAGCCCCAGCATTTT	CASSERTRGSQPQHF
TRBV19	TRBD1	.	TRBJ1-2	TGTGCCAGTAGCCAAACGGGGACAGGGATAGGTAACTATGGCTACACCTTC	CASSQTGTGIGNYGYTF
TRBV4-1	TRBD1	once	TRBJ1-2	TGCGCCAGCAGCCAACCTCTACCCGACAGGGCGACTAACTATGGCTACACCTTC	CASSQPLPDRATNYGYTF
TRBV9	.	once	TRBJ1-6	TGTGCCAGCAGCCCAGCGGTCCGATATAATTCACCCCTCCACTTT	CASSPAVRYNSPLHF
TRBV9	TRBD1	.	TRBJ1-2	TGTGCCAGCAGCCCCCCAGGGGGCGGCTATGGCTACACCTTC	CASSPPGGGYGYTF
TRBV19	.	.	TRBJ1-1	TGTGCCAGTAGTATTTGGCCGCTCGGGGCTTTCTTT	CASSIWPLGAFF
TRBV6-1	TRBD1	.	TRBJ1-6	TGTGCCAGCAGTGGACAGGGGGTACTCTATAATTCACCCCTCCACTTT	CASSGQGVLYNSPLHF
TRBV5-6	TRBD1	.	TRBJ1-1	TGTGCCAGCAGCTCCGGGACAGGGGCGAGGAACACTGAAGCTTTCTTT	CASSSGTGARNTEAFF
TRBV6-1	.	.	TRBJ2-7	TGTGCCAGCAGTGAGGGGCCCATAGGGGAGCAGTACTTC	CASSEGPIGEQYF
TRBV2	TRBD2	.	TRBJ2-5	TGTGCCAGCAGTGCTAGGCGGGCGGGGGGGAATCAAGAGACCCAGTACTTC	CASSARRAGGNQETQYF
TRBV28	.	.	TRBJ1-5	TGTGCCAGCAGTTTCTGGGGGGTTGGACAGCCCCAGCATTTT	CASSFWGVGQPQHF
TRBV2	TRBD1	.	TRBJ1-1	TGTGCCAGCAGTCTACAGGGGGCGAGAACTGAAGCTTTCTTT	CASSLQGARTEAFF
TRBV19	TRBD2	.	TRBJ2-3	TGTGCCAGTAGGCAAGGACTAGCGGGGGCCTCTAGCACAGATACGCAGTATTTT	CASRQGLAGASSTDTQYF
TRBV9	.	once	TRBJ1-1	TGTGCCAGCAGCGGCGGCACCCGCGGGACTGAAGCTTTCTTT	CASSGGTRGTEAFF
TRBV9	TRBD1	.	TRBJ1-3	TGTGCCAGCAGCCCACGGGACAGCCTTGGAAACACCATATATTTT	CASSPRDSLGNTIYF
TRBV5-4	.	.	TRBJ1-2	TGTGCCAGCAGCTTGGGGCCCAGGGCGGCTAACTATGGCTACACCTTC	CASSLGPRAANYGYTF
TRBV7-9	.	once	TRBJ1-4	TGTGCCAGCAGCTTATCCAGCCTCGAGGGTGCGGAAAAACTGTTTTTT	CASSLSSLEGAEKLFF
TRBV19	.	.	TRBJ1-4	TGTGCCAGTAGGGGAGGAGCCCCGACTAATGAAAAACTGTTTTTT	CASRGGAPTNEKLFF
TRBV7-6	TRBD1	.	TRBJ2-2	TGTGCCAGCAGCTTACCACCGGACAGGCCGAACACCGGGGAGCTGTTTTTT	CASSLPPDRPNTGELFF
TRBV5-6	TRBD2	few	TRBJ2-1	TGTGCCAGCAGCGGCGGCGGGGGGGCCTACAATGAGCAGTTCTTC	CASSGGGGAYNEQFF
TRBV5-4	.	.	TRBJ2-5	TGTGCCAGCAGCTTGGAGGTGGGGCCACAGACCCAGTACTTC	CASSLEVGPQTQYF
TRBV10-2	TRBD2	.	TRBJ2-3	TGCGCCAGCAGACCTTGGGCTAGCGGGACAGATACGCAGTATTTT	CASRPWASGTDTQYF
TRBV19	TRBD1	.	TRBJ2-7	TGTGCCAGTAGTATAGAGGACAGGACCCTTCAGGAGCAGTACTTC	CASSIEDRTLQEQYF
TRBV12-5	.	.	TRBJ2-7	TGTGCTAGTGGTACCACCCGGGCCCAGGGTGGTAACGACGAGCAGTACTTC	CASGTTRAQGGNDEQYF
TRBV7-6	.	few	TRBJ2-2	TGTGCCAGCAGCGTCGAGACAGGGAACACCGGGGAGCTGTTTTTT	CASSVETGNTGELFF
TRBV29-1	TRBD1	.	TRBJ2-3	TGCAGCGTTGAAGCTCAAGGGGGCTGGAGCACAGATACGCAGTATTTT	CSVEAQGGWSTDTQYF
TRBV14	TRBD2	.	TRBJ2-1	TGTGCCAGCAGCCAAGAGCCCGGACTAGCCCCTAGCGCCCGACGGCAGTTCTTC	CASSQEPGLAPSARRQFF
TRBV27	TRBD2	.	TRBJ2-3	TGTGCCAGCTCGAAGGGGTGGGGGACTACCGACAACACAGATACGCAGTATTTT	CASSKGWGTTDNTDTQYF
TRBV5-4	.	.	TRBJ2-7	TGTGCCAGCAGCTTGGATCGCTACGAGCAGTACTTC	CASSLDRYEQYF
TRBV12-5	TRBD1	.	TRBJ1-4	TGTGCTAGTGGTTTGGCCCTAGGGGACAGGACCGCAACTAATGAAAAACTGTTTTTT	CASGLALGDRTATNEKLFF
TRBV5-5	.	once	TRBJ1-1	TGTGCCAGCGACCAGACAGTTGGGGTCACTGAAGCTTTCTTT	CASDQTVGVTEAFF
TRBV30	.	.	TRBJ2-2	TGTGCCTGGAAGAGAATGAACACCGGGGAGCTGTTTTTT	CAWKRMNTGELFF
TRBV7-9	TRBD1	once	TRBJ2-3	TGTGCCAGCACCCCCCAGGGGGCAGGGCGAGATACGCAGTATTTT	CASTPQGAGRDTQYF
TRBV9	.	.	TRBJ1-2	TGTGCCAGCAGCGTAGCTCCGGGATATGGCTACACCTTC	CASSVAPGYGYTF
TRBV29-1	TRBD1	.	TRBJ1-2	TGCAGCGTTGTAGGGCAGGGGGCTGGTGGCTATGGCTACACCTTC	CSVVGQGAGGYGYTF
TRBV28	TRBD1	.	TRBJ2-7	TGTGCCAGCAGTTCCGGGACAGGGGCCTACGAGCAGTACTTC	CASSSGTGAYEQYF
TRBV6-6	TRBD1	.	TRBJ1-1	TGTGCCAGCAGTTACCTGGACAGGATGGACACTGAAGCTTTCTTT	CASSYLDRMDTEAFF
TRBV5-4	.	.	TRBJ1-3	TGTGCCAGCAGCTTGGGGACAGCCATCTCTGGAAACACCATATATTTT	CASSLGTAISGNTIYF
TRBV5-6	.	.	TRBJ1-1	TGTGCCAGCACCTTCAGTTTGTTGGGCAGCGGGGCTTTCTTT	CASTFSLLGSGAFF
TRBV10-3	TRBD2	.	TRBJ2-2	TGTGCCACGGCTGTGGCGGGGGGTCCCGGGGAGCTGTTTTTT	CATAVAGGPGELFF
TRBV5-1	TRBD1	.	TRBJ1-5	TGCGCCAGCAGCTTGGGGACAGGGGTCAATCAGCCCCAGCATTTT	CASSLGTGVNQPQHF
TRBV6-5	TRBD1	.	TRBJ1-3	TGTGCCAGCATATCGAGGGGGCTGGGAGGAAACACCATATATTTT	CASISRGLGGNTIYF
TRBV7-9	.	.	TRBJ1-2	TGTGCCAGCAGCCAAGAACGGGACACCTATGGCTACACCTTC	CASSQERDTYGYTF
TRBV29-1	TRBD2	few	TRBJ2-7	TGCAGCGTCGCTGGGGGTAGCGGGGGGGCTTACGAGCAGTACTTC	CSVAGGSGGAYEQYF
TRBV11-3	TRBD2	once	TRBJ2-3	TGTGCCAGCAGCTTATCCGGGGGGGATACGCAGTATTTT	CASSLSGGDTQYF
TRBV18	.	.	TRBJ1-1	TGTGCCAGCTCACAGGGGCTCCGGAACACTGAAGCTTTCTTT	CASSQGLRNTEAFF
TRBV11-2	TRBD1	.	TRBJ1-6	TGTGCCAGCAGGCGGACAGGTGAAAATAATTCACCCCTCCACTTT	CASRRTGENNSPLHF
TRBV6-5	.	.	TRBJ1-6	TGTGCCAGCAGTCGACAGAATTCACCCCTCCACTTT	CASSRQNSPLHF
TRBV12-5	TRBD1	.	TRBJ2-7	TGTGCTAGTGGGCCCCCATCCGGGACAGGGGACTCCTACGAGCAGTACTTC	CASGPPSGTGDSYEQYF
TRBV11-2	TRBD1	.	TRBJ1-2	TGTGCCAGCAGCAAGGACAGGTTGGTGGGCTATGGCTACACCTTC	CASSKDRLVGYGYTF
TRBV11-2	.	once	TRBJ1-6	TGTGCCAGCAGCTCGGACAGTCCTAAGGCCCTCCACTTT	CASSSDSPKALHF
TRBV12-5	.	.	TRBJ1-2	TGTGCTAGTGGTTTGGTAGTCGCCGAGGGGAGGTCCGGCTACACCTTC	CASGLVVAEGRSGYTF
TRBV7-5	.	.	TRBJ1-2	TGTGCCAGAAGCTTACGGCGGACAGGGTACGGCTACACCTTC	CARSLRRTGYGYTF
TRBV7-9	.	.	TRBJ2-7	TGTGCCAGCAGCAGCCCCATTGGAGGGATCCTACCTTCCTACGAGCAGTACTTC	CASSSPIGGILPSYEQYF
TRBV18	.	few	TRBJ2-2	TGTGCCAGCTCCCCCGCGGTATACACCGGGGAGCTGTTTTTT	CASSPAVYTGELFF